The 27 T cell receptor beta chains listed next were all sequenced from one sample in a study of tumor and adjacent non-tumor tissue in lung cancer. The template was RNA from unsorted bulk tissue. Distant lung tissue was collected more than 3 cm away from the tumor edge. Three rounds of nested PCR, following a modified ARM-PCR protocol, produced the TCRbeta library. Using its own MiXCR run on the multiplex PCR reads, TCRdb lists one record per CDR3 protein. The sample yields 90,000 to 100,000 distinct CDR3 sequences, 75% to 90% seen once. Sequencing was performed on distant non-tumor lung tissue. Receptors originate from a man aged 60-69 years with small cell lung cancer.

Remarks on this clonotype: A read error is possible here, since a much larger clone lies one base away. The V and J genes are TRBV7-9 and TRBJ2-7; 7 bases are a match to TRBD1. The junction had 1 base not matched to a gene; V was cut back by 1 base and J by 4 bases. Germline CDR1 and CDR2: SEHNR and FQNEAQ (reference sequence). The CDR3 has 13 residues. The CDR3 DNA follows: TGTGCCAGCAGCTTAGAGACAGGGTACGAGCAGTACGTC. It translates to CASSLETGYEQYV.

On this clonotype itself: The junction differs from germline at one of its ends, possibly a read error. The chain carries TRBV6-1 and TRBJ2-6; possibly TRBD2 for D (6 bases). Germline V lookup: CDR1 MNHNS, CDR2 SASEGT. The CDR3 has 16 amino acids. The CDR3 loop reads CARSGGISSGANVPTF. The DNA for the CDR3 is TGTGCCAGGAGTGGGGGGATCTCTTCTGGGGCCAACGTCCCGACTTTC.

In this sample, this clonotype turned up once. One end of the junction is discordant with germline, which a read error may explain. This rearrangement joins TRBV7-8 to TRBJ1-2, with TRBD1 matching 7 bases. The CDR3 length is 15 residues. In germline, CDR1 is SGHVS, CDR2 FQNEAQ. The CDR3 DNA reads as TGTACCAGCAGTTTAGGGGACAGTGGGGCCTATGGCTACACCTTC. Translated: CTSSLGDSGAYGYTF.

This clonotype was detected many times. The rearrangement links TRBV6-5 to TRBJ2-5; D might be TRBD2 (6 bases). The CDR3 loop spans 14 amino acids. Trimming took 2 bases from V and 5 from J, leaving 12 bases between them. Germline lookup yields CDR1 MNHEY and CDR2 SVGAGI. The CDR3 protein is CASSYREPPETQYF. CDR3 bases: TGTGCCAGCAGTTACCGGGAGCCCCCGGAGACCCAGTACTTC.

The sample holds many counts of this clonotype. V and J are TRBV29-1 and TRBJ2-3; no clear D gene. The CDR3 totals 15 residues. V was pared by 6 bases and J by 0 bases, with 16 bases between. CDR1 and CDR2 (germline): SQVTM, ANQGSEA. CDR3 loop: CSVVAVVSSTDTQYF. In DNA form, the CDR3 reads TGCAGCGTCGTCGCGGTCGTTTCTAGCACAGATACGCAGTATTTT.

This rearrangement joins TRBV13 to TRBJ1-6; no firm D call. The CDR3 totals 17 residues. In germline, CDR1 is PRHDT, CDR2 FYEKMQ (reference sequence). Trimming pared 5 bases from V and 14 bases from J, leaving 28 bases between. CDR3 loop: CASSQNDGSSYRSTLHF. CDR3 DNA: TGTGCCAGCAGCCAAAACGACGGAAGCTCCTATAGATCAACCCTCCACTTT. Drawing the rest from reference TRBV13 and TRBJ1-6, the complete variable domain is AAGVIQSPRHLIKEKRETATLKCYPIPRHDTVYWYQQGPGQDPQFLISFYEKMQSDKGSIPDRFSAQQFSDYHSELNMSSLELGDSALYFCASSQNDGSSYRSTLHFGNGTRLTVT.

Many counts were recorded for this clonotype. This chain uses TRBV20-1 with TRBJ2-1; D gene unclear. The CDR3 has 14 amino acids. Trimming removed 6 bases from V and 3 bases from J, with 15 bases in between. Germline values: CDR1 DFQATT, CDR2 SNEGSKA (reference sequence). CDR3 sequence: CSAKSYSHYNEQFF. DNA for the CDR3: TGCAGTGCAAAGAGTTATAGTCACTACAATGAGCAGTTCTTC.

The chain carries TRBV20-1 and TRBJ2-1; the D is unclear. The CDR3 spans 16 residues. The germline V gene has CDR1 DFQATT and CDR2 SNEGSKA (reference sequence). V was clipped by 5 bases and J by 8 bases, with 25 bases between them. This chain's CDR3 is CSASSAEPTTPYEQFF. DNA for the CDR3: TGCAGTGCTTCCAGCGCGGAACCCACTACCCCGTATGAGCAGTTCTTC.

The chain recombines TRBV7-3 with TRBJ2-6; D might be TRBD1 (6 bases). The germline V gene encodes CDR1 SGHTA and CDR2 FQGTGA. Trimming stripped 1 base from V and 4 bases from J, with 11 bases between. This CDR3 region has 16 residues. The CDR3: CASSLITGIGANVLTF. The CDR3 DNA reads as TGTGCCAGCAGCTTAATTACAGGGATCGGGGCCAACGTCCTGACTTTC.

The V and J genes are TRBV6-6 and TRBJ1-3; TRBD1 agrees at 8 bases. This CDR3 has 14 amino acids. Per germline, CDR1 MNHNY and CDR2 SVGAGI (reference sequence). The junction had 10 bases not matched to a gene; V was cut back by 6 bases and J by 9 bases. The CDR3 nucleotides read TGTGCCAGCAGCTTCCGCGACAGGGGATGCACCATATATTTT. This translates into CASSFRDRGCTIYF.

The J gene is TRBJ2-5, the V gene TRBV5-4; D is ambiguous. Germline V gives CDR1 SGHNT, CDR2 YYREEE (reference sequence). The CDR3 spans 14 residues. The V and J ends lost 7 bases and 4 bases respectively, with 17 bases between them. CDR3 protein: CASGLSGVRETQYF. The CDR3 bases are TGTGCCAGCGGGTTATCTGGAGTCCGAGAGACCCAGTACTTC. Full variable domain (rest looked up from reference TRBV5-4 and TRBJ2-5): ETGVTQSPTHLIKTRGQQVTLRCSSQSGHNTVSWYQQALGQGPQFIFQYYREEENGRGNFPPRFSGLQFPNYSSELNVNALELDDSALYLCASGLSGVRETQYFGPGTRLLVL.

A word on this clonotype: Mismatch with germline at one junction end may stem from a read error. This chain links TRBV11-3 with TRBJ2-7, with 8 nucleotides matching TRBD2. The CDR3 is 16 amino acids. CDR1 and CDR2 from the germline V gene are SGHNT and YENEEA. The CDR3 spells CAGSSHGRGGLYEQYF. CDR3 in DNA: TGTGCCGGCAGCTCGCATGGACGCGGGGGGCTCTACGAGCAGTACTTC.

Remarks on this clonotype: This could be a read error, since a much larger clone is one nucleotide away. Without the conserved terminal phenylalanine or tryptophan, this CDR3 likely stems from a read error. V is TRBV28 and J is TRBJ2-7, with D uncertain. The CDR3 consists of 13 residues. V lost 7 bases and J 3 bases, leaving 13 bases between the germline ends. Looked up from germline, CDR1 is MDHEN and CDR2 is SYDVKM. DNA of the CDR3: TGTGCCAGCAACAATCCGGGCCTCTACGAGCAGTACCTC. Amino acid sequence: CASNNPGLYEQYL.

Concerning this clonotype: A much larger clone differs from this one at a single base, so this may be a read error. The chain carries TRBV7-9 and TRBJ2-7; D is possibly TRBD1 or TRBD2 (6 bases each). Trimming took off 5 bases at V and 7 bases at J, with 27 bases between the two ends. Per germline, CDR1 SEHNR and CDR2 FQNEAQ (reference sequence). The CDR3 runs to 17 residues. CDR3 DNA: TGTGCCAGCAGCCCAACGGGTCTAGCGTCAGGAAGGGGGGAGCAGTACTTC. It is translated as CASSPTGLASGRGEQYF.

To note about this clonotype: The germline gene is not matched at one end of the junction; a read error may be the cause. The rearrangement uses TRBV29-1 and TRBJ2-3, with 10 positions matching TRBD2. There are 15 residues in the CDR3. Germline CDR1 SQVTM, CDR2 ANQGSEA. The CDR3 spells CSIEGGAGGADTQNF. For the CDR3, the DNA is TGCAGCATTGAAGGAGGAGCGGGAGGGGCAGATACGCAGAATTTT.

The chain employs TRBV2 and TRBJ2-3; 12 positions match TRBD2. From germline, CDR1 is SNHLY and CDR2 FYNNEI. The CDR3 length is 16 residues. The ends lost 6 bases at V and 2 bases at J; junction bases unmatched: 6. CDR3 region: CASRSGLAGYTDTQYF. DNA of the CDR3: TGTGCCAGCAGATCCGGACTAGCGGGGTACACAGATACGCAGTATTTT.

This clonotype has only one observation. With a much larger clone just one base away, this may be a read error. This chain connects TRBV5-1 to TRBJ2-3, with a possible D match to TRBD2 (5 bases). This CDR3 spans 15 amino acids. V was trimmed by 4 bases and J by 4 bases, leaving 16 bases between them. CDR1 SGHRS and CDR2 YFSETQ come from the germline V gene. The CDR3 nucleotides read TGCGCCAGCAGCCTGGACGCGGGCCACTCAGATACGCAGTATTTT. Translated: CASSLDAGHSDTQYF.

This clonotype occurred once. A much larger clone differs by one base, so this may be a read error. The chain links TRBV5-1 to TRBJ1-1; no firm D call. The CDR3 extends over 14 amino acids. Germline V gives CDR1 SGHRS, CDR2 YFSETQ. The DNA of the CDR3 is TGCGCCAGCAACTTGGGTTGGGGTAGCACTGAAGCTTTCTTT. Translated, it gives CASNLGWGSTEAFF.

Comments on this clonotype: The junction does not match germline at one end; this may be a read error. The gene calls are TRBV11-1 and TRBJ2-3; 15 bases match TRBD2. The CDR3 runs 18 residues. CDR1 is SGHAT and CDR2 is FQDESV in the germline V gene (reference sequence). CDR3 sequence: CVSNSGLAGGPVAVTQYF. In DNA, the CDR3 is TGTGTCAGCAACTCCGGACTAGCGGGAGGGCCGGTGGCGGTTACGCAGTATTTT.

Note on this clonotype: No conserved phenylalanine or tryptophan is present at the end of the CDR3, so a read error is the likely explanation. This sequence joins TRBV4-1 and TRBJ2-2; maybe TRBD1 (6 bases). From germline, CDR1 is MGHRA and CDR2 YSYEKL. Trimming left V 5 bases short and J 9 bases short, with 19 bases between. The CDR3 consists of 15 residues. CDR3 protein: CASSSRGAYTRELFL. In DNA, the CDR3 is TGCGCCAGCAGCAGCAGGGGCGCCTATACCAGGGAGCTGTTTTTA.

V is TRBV11-2 and J is TRBJ2-1, with D possibly matching TRBD1 (5 bases). The germline V and J ends were trimmed by 7 bases and 9 bases, with 19 bases remaining between them. Germline-derived CDR1 and CDR2 are SGHAT and FQNNGV. The CDR3 loop spans 14 amino acids. The CDR3 coding sequence is TGTGCCAGCATTTTAGAGGCAGGGTTGCTTGAGCAGTTCTTC. Residues: CASILEAGLLEQFF. Filled out from reference TRBV11-2 and TRBJ2-1, the complete variable domain reads EAGVAQSPRYKIIEKRQSVAFWCNPISGHATLYWYQQILGQGPKLLIQFQNNGVVDDSQLPKDRFSAERLKGVDSTLKIQPAKLEDSAVYLCASILEAGLLEQFFGPGTRLTVL.

This clonotype was seen just once. The chain employs TRBV11-1 and TRBJ2-3; maybe TRBD2 (5 bases). Germline-derived CDR1 and CDR2 are SGHAT and FQDESV (reference sequence). The CDR3 has 14 residues. DNA of the CDR3: TGTCACAGCAGCTTGCTTAGCGGCACAGATACGCAGTATTTT. It specifies CHSSLLSGTDTQYF.

The V and J genes are TRBV18 and TRBJ2-3, with 8 positions matching TRBD2. V shed 0 bases, J shed 3 bases, and the junction held 8 bases outside the gene matches. This CDR3 comprises 17 residues. The V gene's germline CDR1 is KGHSH and CDR2 LQKENI. The CDR3 protein is CASSPPRPGGVTDTQYF. The CDR3 DNA is TGTGCCAGCTCACCACCACGCCCCGGGGGGGTAACAGATACGCAGTATTTT. Full variable domain (rest looked up from reference TRBV18 and TRBJ2-3): NAGVMQNPRHLVRRRGQEARLRCSPMKGHSHVYWYRQLPEEGLKFMVYLQKENIIDESGMPKERFSAEFPKEGPSILRIQQVVRGDSAAYFCASSPPRPGGVTDTQYFGPGTRLTVL.

Turning to this clonotype: One end of the junction does not line up with germline, which may come from a read error. The chain couples TRBV6-2 or TRBV6-3 to TRBJ2-1; weak D call: TRBD2 (6 bases). This CDR3 is built from 16 residues. The germline V gene encodes CDR1 MNHEY and CDR2 SVGEGT. CDR3 sequence: CASSLRAGGSYNEEFF. The CDR3 DNA follows: TGTGCCAGCAGCCTCCGAGCGGGTGGTTCCTACAATGAGGAGTTCTTC.

This clonotype has at least ten counts. The CDR3, as DNA: TGTGCCAGCAAGGATTCCGGGACCCTTAGGGACATTCAGTACTTC. It codes for CASKDSGTLRDIQYF. The chain has TRBV6-2 or TRBV6-3 and TRBJ2-4; D may be TRBD1 or TRBD2 (5 bases each). V gave up 7 bases and J gave up 8 bases, with 21 bases separating them. The CDR3 loop spans 15 amino acids. The germline gives CDR1 MNHEY, CDR2 SVGEGT.

This clonotype is a singleton in its sample. A junction boundary mismatches the germline segment, possibly from a read error. In DNA, the CDR3 is TGTGCCAGCAGTTACGACAGGGATAATGAAAAATTGTTTTTT. It yields the protein CASSYDRDNEKLFF. The chain is built from TRBV5-6 and TRBJ1-4; 7 bases fit TRBD1. CDR1 is SGHDT, CDR2 YYEEEE, per germline. This CDR3 is built from 14 residues.

To note about this clonotype: A much larger clone lies a single base off, so this may be a read error. The rearrangement uses TRBV5-1 and TRBJ2-6; tentatively, D is TRBD2 (7 bases). Per germline, CDR1 SGHRS and CDR2 YFSETQ. The CDR3 length is 14 residues. The CDR3 nucleotides are TGCGCCAGCTCGGACACCGCGGGGGCCAACTTCCTGACTTTC. Translating gives CASSDTAGANFLTF.